The source of this TCR beta chain is a study of control samples from healthy donors and cancer patients. This table comes from immunoSEQ multiplex PCR, and its TCRdb copy is limited to in-frame clones, with some not included. The repertoire holds around 30,000 clones, with roughly 86% as singletons. V gave up 6 bases and J gave up 3 bases, with 14 bases separating them. The CDR3 extends over 15 amino acids. Germline V gene data show CDR1 as MDHEN and CDR2 as SYDVKM. This chain joins TRBV28 and TRBJ2-2; TRBD1 or TRBD2 may be the D gene (5 bases each). Sequencing was carried out using PBMCs. This TCR came from a woman in her thirties or forties with lung cancer. The CDR3 nucleotides read TGTGCCAGCAGCTCGGGACGGGGATACACCGGGGAGCTGTTTTTT. Protein sequence: CASSSGRGYTGELFF.